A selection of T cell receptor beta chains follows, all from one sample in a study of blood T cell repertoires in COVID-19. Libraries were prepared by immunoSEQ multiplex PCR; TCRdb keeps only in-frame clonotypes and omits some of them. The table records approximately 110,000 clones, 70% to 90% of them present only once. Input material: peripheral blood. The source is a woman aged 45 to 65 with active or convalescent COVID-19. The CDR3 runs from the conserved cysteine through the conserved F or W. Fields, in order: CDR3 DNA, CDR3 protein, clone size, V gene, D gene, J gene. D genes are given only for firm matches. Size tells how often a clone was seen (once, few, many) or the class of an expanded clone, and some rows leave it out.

CDR3 DNA: TGTGCCAGCTCACCACCGGCCATGACCGGGGAGCTGTTTTTT
CDR3 protein: CASSPPAMTGELFF
clone size: -
V gene: TRBV18
D gene: -
J gene: TRBJ2-2

CDR3 DNA: TGCGCCAGCAGCTTGGGCCCGCGGGGGACGTACAATGAGCAGTTCTTC
CDR3 protein: CASSLGPRGTYNEQFF
clone size: -
V gene: TRBV5-1
D gene: TRBD2
J gene: TRBJ2-1

CDR3 DNA: TGTGCCAGTAGTATAGCCACAGGAGGGACTGAAGCTTTCTTT
CDR3 protein: CASSIATGGTEAFF
clone size: -
V gene: TRBV19
D gene: -
J gene: TRBJ1-1

CDR3 DNA: TGTGCCAGCAGCTTGGAGAAGGACGGGAAGCAGTTCTTC
CDR3 protein: CASSLEKDGKQFF
clone size: -
V gene: TRBV7-8
D gene: -
J gene: TRBJ2-1

CDR3 DNA: TGTGCCAGTAGTATGGCAGGGCCAGATACGCAGTATTTT
CDR3 protein: CASSMAGPDTQYF
clone size: -
V gene: TRBV19
D gene: -
J gene: TRBJ2-3

CDR3 DNA: -
CDR3 protein: CASSFGSGIGYDGFF
clone size: -
V gene: TRBV7-9
D gene: -
J gene: TRBJ2-1

CDR3 DNA: TGTGCCAGCAGCCAAGAGCGGGTGGGCCAGCCCCAGCATTTT
CDR3 protein: CASSQERVGQPQHF
clone size: -
V gene: TRBV3-1/TRBV3-2
D gene: -
J gene: TRBJ1-5

CDR3 DNA: TGTGCCACCAGTGATTACACTACTACAGATACGCAGTATTTT
CDR3 protein: CATSDYTTTDTQYF
clone size: -
V gene: TRBV24-1
D gene: -
J gene: TRBJ2-3

CDR3 DNA: TGTGCCAGCAGCTTAGAAGGGAGCAGAACCGGGGAGCTGTTTTTT
CDR3 protein: CASSLEGSRTGELFF
clone size: -
V gene: TRBV7-3
D gene: -
J gene: TRBJ2-2

CDR3 DNA: TGCGCCAGCAGCCCCACTACTAGCGGGAGGGCCGTATACAATGAGCAGTTCTTC
CDR3 protein: CASSPTTSGRAVYNEQFF
clone size: once
V gene: TRBV5-1
D gene: TRBD2
J gene: TRBJ2-1

CDR3 DNA: TGTGCCAGCAGTTACAGACTAGCGGGCAAAGAGACCCAGTACTTC
CDR3 protein: CASSYRLAGKETQYF
clone size: once
V gene: TRBV27
D gene: TRBD2
J gene: TRBJ2-5

CDR3 DNA: TGTGCCAGCAGTTCGACAGGGGCTGACTATGGCTACACCTTC
CDR3 protein: CASSSTGADYGYTF
clone size: once
V gene: TRBV6-5
D gene: TRBD1
J gene: TRBJ1-2

CDR3 DNA: TGCAGTGCTAGTGTGGGGGGTTGGGGCAATGAGCAGTTCTTC
CDR3 protein: CSASVGGWGNEQFF
clone size: -
V gene: TRBV20-1
D gene: -
J gene: TRBJ2-1

CDR3 DNA: TGTGCCAGCAGCTTAGCGCTAGTCGTGGATACGCAGTATTTT
CDR3 protein: CASSLALVVDTQYF
clone size: -
V gene: TRBV7-2
D gene: -
J gene: TRBJ2-3

CDR3 DNA: TGTGCCTCAAAGGACAGGACAAACATTGACTCTGGGGCCAACGTCCTGACTTTC
CDR3 protein: CASKDRTNIDSGANVLTF
clone size: -
V gene: TRBV19
D gene: TRBD1
J gene: TRBJ2-6

CDR3 DNA: TGTGCCAGCAGCTTGATGGGGGAGGGCAATCAGCCCCAGCATTTT
CDR3 protein: CASSLMGEGNQPQHF
clone size: -
V gene: TRBV5-4
D gene: -
J gene: TRBJ1-5

CDR3 DNA: TGTGCCAGCAGCGAGCTCCGGGACAGGGGATGCGGGGCCAACGTCCTGACTTTC
CDR3 protein: CASSELRDRGCGANVLTF
clone size: -
V gene: TRBV21-1
D gene: -
J gene: TRBJ2-6

CDR3 DNA: TGTGCCAGCAGCTTGGTTTTAGGGGGCAACGAGCAGTACTTC
CDR3 protein: CASSLVLGGNEQYF
clone size: -
V gene: TRBV5-6
D gene: TRBD1
J gene: TRBJ2-7

CDR3 DNA: TGTGCCAGCTCTACAGGGGGCGACGGCTACACCTTC
CDR3 protein: CASSTGGDGYTF
clone size: -
V gene: TRBV18
D gene: TRBD1
J gene: TRBJ1-2

CDR3 DNA: TGTGCCAGCAGTGAAGGGGGACTAGTCACAGATACGCAGTATTTT
CDR3 protein: CASSEGGLVTDTQYF
clone size: -
V gene: TRBV6-4
D gene: TRBD2
J gene: TRBJ2-3

CDR3 DNA: TGTGCCAGCAGCCCTTATATCGACAGGGGTTCCTACGAGCAGTACTTC
CDR3 protein: CASSPYIDRGSYEQYF
clone size: -
V gene: TRBV11-2
D gene: TRBD1
J gene: TRBJ2-7

CDR3 DNA: TGTGCCAGCAGCTTAGATTGGCAAACTGAAGCTTTCTTT
CDR3 protein: CASSLDWQTEAFF
clone size: -
V gene: TRBV7-2
D gene: -
J gene: TRBJ1-1

CDR3 DNA: TGTGCCAGCAGCAAATGGACAGGGAGCTCCTACGAGCAGTACTTC
CDR3 protein: CASSKWTGSSYEQYF
clone size: -
V gene: TRBV7-2
D gene: TRBD1
J gene: TRBJ2-7

CDR3 DNA: TGCGCCAGCAGATCCCCTACTAGCGGGAGAATCGGAGATACGCAGTATTTT
CDR3 protein: CASRSPTSGRIGDTQYF
clone size: once
V gene: TRBV4-1
D gene: TRBD2
J gene: TRBJ2-3

CDR3 DNA: TGTGCCAGCAGCCTCCGAACCGGGTCGAGCTCCTACAATGAGCAGTTCTTC
CDR3 protein: CASSLRTGSSSYNEQFF
clone size: -
V gene: TRBV9
D gene: -
J gene: TRBJ2-1

CDR3 DNA: TGTGCCAGCTCCCTCGGGACAGGGGAACAGACCCAGTACTTC
CDR3 protein: CASSLGTGEQTQYF
clone size: -
V gene: TRBV18
D gene: TRBD1
J gene: TRBJ2-5

CDR3 DNA: TGTGCCAGCAGCTTAGGGACAGGGTACGGGAATTCACCCCTCCACTTT
CDR3 protein: CASSLGTGYGNSPLHF
clone size: few
V gene: TRBV7-2
D gene: TRBD1
J gene: TRBJ1-6

CDR3 DNA: TGTGCCAGTATTAGAGAAGCTAACTATGGCTACACCTTC
CDR3 protein: CASIREANYGYTF
clone size: -
V gene: TRBV28
D gene: -
J gene: TRBJ1-2

CDR3 DNA: TGTGCCAGCAGTCCACAATCCCGGACAGACTCTGGAAACACCATATATTTT
CDR3 protein: CASSPQSRTDSGNTIYF
clone size: -
V gene: TRBV28
D gene: -
J gene: TRBJ1-3

CDR3 DNA: TGTGCCACCGAGGGGGGGTCCTACAATGAGCAGTTCTTC
CDR3 protein: CATEGGSYNEQFF
clone size: -
V gene: TRBV24-1
D gene: -
J gene: TRBJ2-1

CDR3 DNA: TGTGCCAGCAGCTTAAATTCACTCACAGATACGCAGTATTTT
CDR3 protein: CASSLNSLTDTQYF
clone size: few
V gene: TRBV7-3
D gene: -
J gene: TRBJ2-3

CDR3 DNA: TGCGCCAGCAGCTTGGAAAATCCGGGACAGGGGGCTGATGGCTACACCTTC
CDR3 protein: CASSLENPGQGADGYTF
clone size: -
V gene: TRBV5-1
D gene: TRBD1
J gene: TRBJ1-2

CDR3 DNA: TGTGCCAGCAGCCAAACAGGGGGCGCTGACTCCTACGAGCAGTACTTC
CDR3 protein: CASSQTGGADSYEQYF
clone size: -
V gene: TRBV11-2
D gene: TRBD1
J gene: TRBJ2-7

CDR3 DNA: TGTGCCATCAGTGATGGCCTGTCAGGGGGCCGCACTGAAGCTTTCTTT
CDR3 protein: CAISDGLSGGRTEAFF
clone size: -
V gene: TRBV10-3
D gene: TRBD1
J gene: TRBJ1-1

CDR3 DNA: TGTGCCAGCAGCTTAGGAGGGTCCAACTACAATGAGCAGTTCTTC
CDR3 protein: CASSLGGSNYNEQFF
clone size: once
V gene: TRBV11-3
D gene: -
J gene: TRBJ2-1

CDR3 DNA: TGTGCCAGCAGCCAAGATGGAGGGATTGGTGGCTACACCTTC
CDR3 protein: CASSQDGGIGGYTF
clone size: -
V gene: TRBV4-2
D gene: -
J gene: TRBJ1-2

CDR3 DNA: TGTGCCAGCAGCCAGGATACTAGCGGAGCCTACAATGAGCAGTTCTTC
CDR3 protein: CASSQDTSGAYNEQFF
clone size: few
V gene: TRBV4-2
D gene: TRBD2
J gene: TRBJ2-1

CDR3 DNA: TGTGCCAGCAGCCCCAGGACAGGGGGGGGGCAGCCCCAGCATTTT
CDR3 protein: CASSPRTGGGQPQHF
clone size: -
V gene: TRBV7-2
D gene: TRBD1
J gene: TRBJ1-5

CDR3 DNA: TGTGCCAGCAGGCTAACAGGGTCCACAGATACGCAGTATTTT
CDR3 protein: CASRLTGSTDTQYF
clone size: -
V gene: TRBV27
D gene: -
J gene: TRBJ2-3

CDR3 DNA: TGTGCCAGCTCACCCCTGTCACGGGGGAATGGAAACACCATATATTTT
CDR3 protein: CASSPLSRGNGNTIYF
clone size: -
V gene: TRBV18
D gene: -
J gene: TRBJ1-3